The clone carrying this TCR beta chain occurred many times. MiXCR, applied by TCRdb to the RT-PCR reads, yields one record per CDR3 protein. The sample comprises roughly 9,900 distinct CDR3 sequences, about 6.2% of which are singletons, and 26% rests with the top ten. The sample is drawn from a study of patients and donors after allogeneic stem cell transplantation. CDR1 and CDR2 from the germline V gene are KGHDR and SFDVKD. With 6 bases removed from V and 0 bases from J, the gap between germline ends came to 15 bases. CDR3 length: 16 amino acids. Input material: blood, either unsorted or a sorted T cell fraction (not recorded which). V and J are TRBV24-1 and TRBJ2-3; D not certain. This receptor was obtained from a human donor who was either an allogeneic HSCT recipient or a stem cell or donor lymphocyte infusion donor (not recorded which). It is not recorded whose cells these are; they may come from a transplant donor. CDR3 nucleotide sequence: TGTGCCACCAGTTCCTCCCGTGGCGGTAGCACAGATACGCAGTATTTT. It translates to CATSSSRGGSTDTQYF.